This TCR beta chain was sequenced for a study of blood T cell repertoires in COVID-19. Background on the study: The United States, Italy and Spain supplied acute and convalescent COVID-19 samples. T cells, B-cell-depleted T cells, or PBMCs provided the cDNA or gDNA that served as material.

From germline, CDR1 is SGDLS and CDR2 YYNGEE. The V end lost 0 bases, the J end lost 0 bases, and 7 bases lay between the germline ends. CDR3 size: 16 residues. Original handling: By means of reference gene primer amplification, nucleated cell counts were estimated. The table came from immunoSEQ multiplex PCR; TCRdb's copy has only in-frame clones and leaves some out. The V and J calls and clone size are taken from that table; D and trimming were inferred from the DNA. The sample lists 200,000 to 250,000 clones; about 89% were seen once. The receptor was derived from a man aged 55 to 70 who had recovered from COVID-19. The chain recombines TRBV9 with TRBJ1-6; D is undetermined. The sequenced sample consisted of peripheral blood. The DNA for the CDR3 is TGTGCCAGCAGCGTAGCCCCCAGCTCCTATAATTCACCCCTCCACTTT. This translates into CASSVAPSSYNSPLHF.